This entry features one T cell receptor beta chain sequence. No antigen is known for it. The PCR made use of 60 Vbeta and 13 Jbeta primers. The repertoire was sequenced with immunoSEQ multiplex PCR; TCRdb's copy has only in-frame clones and lacks some. The table includes about 190,000 clones, 65% to 85% detected once. The data derive from a study of cytomegalovirus exposure and HLA in healthy donors. The ends lost 3 bases at V and 5 bases at J; junction bases unmatched: 7. The CDR3 consists of 14 residues. Germline V gives CDR1 SGHRS, CDR2 YFSETQ. Study-wide results and limits: Overall, 164 TCR beta chains were annotated as cytomegalovirus-associated.

Sequences were obtained from PBMCs. This sequence was found in a man in his fifties or sixties in good health and CMV-seronegative. The rearrangement joins TRBV5-1 to TRBJ2-5; the match to TRBD1 covers 7 bases. The CDR3 is CASSWTGTAETQYF. DNA for the CDR3: TGCGCCAGCAGCTGGACCGGGACAGCGGAGACCCAGTACTTC.